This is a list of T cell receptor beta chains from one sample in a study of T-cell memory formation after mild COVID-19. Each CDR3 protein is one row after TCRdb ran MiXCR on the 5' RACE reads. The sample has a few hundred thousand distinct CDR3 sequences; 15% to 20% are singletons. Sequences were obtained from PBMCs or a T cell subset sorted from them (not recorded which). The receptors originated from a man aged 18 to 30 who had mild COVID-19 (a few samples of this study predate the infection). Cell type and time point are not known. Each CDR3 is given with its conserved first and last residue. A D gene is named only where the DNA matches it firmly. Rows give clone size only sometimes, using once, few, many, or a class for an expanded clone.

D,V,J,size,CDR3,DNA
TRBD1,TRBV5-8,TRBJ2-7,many,CASGLEDRPSYEQYF,TGTGCCAGCGGCCTTGAGGACAGGCCCTCCTACGAGCAGTACTTC
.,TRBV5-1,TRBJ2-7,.,CASSPLTKYEQYF,TGCGCCAGCAGCCCGCTGACCAAATACGAGCAGTACTTC
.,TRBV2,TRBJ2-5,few,CASSDRTKYF,TGTGCCAGCAGTGACCGGACTAAGTACTTC
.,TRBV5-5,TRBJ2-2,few,CASSRVFAVVLGELFF,TGTGCCAGCAGCCGGGTTTTTGCAGTTGTGCTCGGGGAGCTGTTTTTT
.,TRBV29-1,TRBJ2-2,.,CSVGRQSNTGELFF,TGCAGCGTTGGGCGGCAGTCGAACACCGGGGAGCTGTTTTTT
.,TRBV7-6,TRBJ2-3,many,CASSPITDTQYF,TGTGCCAGCAGCCCCATCACAGATACGCAGTATTTT
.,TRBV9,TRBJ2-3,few,CASSVVGGSGTDTQYF,TGTGCCAGCAGCGTAGTTGGGGGGTCGGGCACAGATACGCAGTATTTT
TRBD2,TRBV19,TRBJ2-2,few,CASMRGTNTGELFF,TGTGCCAGTATGCGGGGGACGAACACCGGGGAGCTGTTTTTT
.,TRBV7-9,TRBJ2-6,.,CASRPKANSGANVLTF,TGTGCCAGCAGACCAAAGGCGAACTCTGGGGCCAACGTCCTGACTTTC
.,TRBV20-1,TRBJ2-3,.,CSARDWGTSTDTQYF,TGCAGTGCTAGAGATTGGGGGACTAGCACAGATACGCAGTATTTT
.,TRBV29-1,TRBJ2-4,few,CSVVAAGDTKNIQYF,TGCAGCGTTGTAGCGGCCGGTGACACCAAAAACATTCAGTACTTC
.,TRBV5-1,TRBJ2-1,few,CASSLGGANNEQFF,TGCGCCAGCAGCTTGGGTGGCGCCAACAATGAGCAGTTCTTC
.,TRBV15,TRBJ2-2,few,CATSRVSRELFF,TGTGCCACCAGCAGAGTTTCACGGGAGCTGTTTTTT
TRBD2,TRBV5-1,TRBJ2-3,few,CASSSGLAVSTDTQYF,TGCGCCAGCAGCTCGGGACTAGCGGTTAGCACAGATACGCAGTATTTT
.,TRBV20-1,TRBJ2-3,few,CSARKGAPDTQYF,TGCAGTGCAAGGAAAGGGGCCCCAGATACGCAGTATTTT
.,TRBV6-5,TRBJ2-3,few,CASTSGRWGPDTQYF,TGTGCCAGCACCTCCGGACGGTGGGGCCCAGATACGCAGTATTTT
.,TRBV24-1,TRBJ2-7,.,CATSQLLDSTYEQYF,TGTGCCACCAGCCAGCTTTTGGACAGTACCTACGAGCAGTACTTC
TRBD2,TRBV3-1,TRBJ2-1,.,CASSIAGRSYNEQFF,TGTGCCAGCAGCATAGCGGGGCGCTCCTACAATGAGCAGTTCTTC
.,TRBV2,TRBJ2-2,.,CASSPRDSGAYGELFF,TGTGCCAGCAGCCCCCGGGATAGCGGAGCGTACGGGGAGCTGTTTTTT
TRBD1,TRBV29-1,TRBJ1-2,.,CSVDGPGQGAYYGYTF,TGCAGCGTTGACGGTCCTGGACAGGGGGCTTACTATGGCTACACCTTC
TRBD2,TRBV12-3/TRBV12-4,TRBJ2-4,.,CASSLQRGGRGAKNIQYF,TGTGCCAGCAGTTTACAGCGGGGGGGCCGGGGGGCCAAAAACATTCAGTACTTC
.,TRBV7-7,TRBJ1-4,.,CASSLGAREKLFF,TGTGCCAGCAGCTTAGGAGCACGGGAAAAACTGTTTTTT
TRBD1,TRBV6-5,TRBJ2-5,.,CASSYGTGCLETQYF,TGTGCCAGCAGTTACGGGACAGGGTGTTTAGAGACCCAGTACTTC
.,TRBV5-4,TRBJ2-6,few,CASSLDSGSGANVLTF,TGTGCCAGCAGCCTGGACTCTGGCTCTGGGGCCAACGTCCTGACTTTC
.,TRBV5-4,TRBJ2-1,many,CASSGDNHNEQFF,TGTGCCAGCAGCGGGGACAACCACAATGAGCAGTTCTTC
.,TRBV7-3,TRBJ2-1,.,CASSLREGEQFF,TGTGCCAGCAGCTTAAGAGAAGGGGAGCAGTTCTTC
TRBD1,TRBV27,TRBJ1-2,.,CASSFQPPRDRGLHTF,TGTGCCAGCAGTTTTCAACCCCCCCGGGACAGGGGGCTCCACACCTTC
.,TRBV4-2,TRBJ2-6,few,CASSQRAGSGANVLTF,TGTGCCAGCAGCCAGAGGGCGGGCTCTGGGGCCAACGTCCTGACTTTC
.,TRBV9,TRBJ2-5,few,CASSVWDNQETQYF,TGTGCCAGCAGCGTCTGGGACAACCAAGAGACCCAGTACTTC
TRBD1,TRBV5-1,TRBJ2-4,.,CASSLTSTGRNIQYF,TGCGCCAGCAGCTTGACATCGACAGGGCGAAACATTCAGTACTTC
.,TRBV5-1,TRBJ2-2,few,CASIAFPTDTGELFF,TGCGCCAGCATTGCCTTTCCAACCGACACCGGGGAGCTGTTTTTT
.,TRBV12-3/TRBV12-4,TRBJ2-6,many,CASSLSSSGANVLTF,TGTGCCAGCAGCCTGTCTTCCTCTGGGGCCAACGTCCTGACTTTC
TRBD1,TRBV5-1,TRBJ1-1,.,CASSLAGVDRGPTEAFF,TGCGCCAGCAGCTTGGCCGGTGTGGACAGGGGGCCCACTGAAGCTTTCTTT
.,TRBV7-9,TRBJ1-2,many,CASSRLSHGENYGYTF,TGTGCCAGCAGCCGTCTTTCCCACGGGGAAAACTATGGCTACACCTTC
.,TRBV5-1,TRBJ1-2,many,CASRTDANYGYTF,TGCGCCAGCAGAACGGACGCTAACTATGGCTACACCTTC
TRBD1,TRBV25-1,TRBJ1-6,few,CASSKTGLSPLHF,TGTGCCAGCTCAAAGACAGGGTTATCACCCCTCCACTTT
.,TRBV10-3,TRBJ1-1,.,CAISESGGHQNTEAFF,TGTGCCATCAGTGAGTCCGGCGGACACCAGAACACTGAAGCTTTCTTT
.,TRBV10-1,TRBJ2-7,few,CASSKGSGGEQYF,TGCGCCAGCAGTAAAGGAAGCGGCGGCGAGCAGTACTTC
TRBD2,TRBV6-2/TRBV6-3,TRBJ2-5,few,CASSVLGGGQETQYF,TGTGCCAGCAGTGTCCTCGGCGGGGGACAAGAGACCCAGTACTTC
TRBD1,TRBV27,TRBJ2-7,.,CASQTAGQGAREQYF,TGTGCCAGCCAAACTGCGGGACAGGGGGCGAGGGAGCAGTACTTC
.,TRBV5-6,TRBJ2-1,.,CASSFRGLYNEQFF,TGTGCCAGCAGCTTCAGGGGCCTCTACAATGAGCAGTTCTTC
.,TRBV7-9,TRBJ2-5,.,CASSHTRGEETQYF,TGTGCCAGCAGTCATACTCGGGGCGAAGAGACCCAGTACTTC
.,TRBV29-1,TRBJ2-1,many,CSVDNPGPPGPRGRNEQFF,TGCAGCGTTGATAATCCGGGACCTCCGGGACCTCGGGGGAGGAATGAGCAGTTCTTC
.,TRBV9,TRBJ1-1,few,CASSVGIRDTEAFF,TGTGCCAGCAGCGTAGGGATTAGGGACACTGAAGCTTTCTTT
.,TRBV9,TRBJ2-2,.,CASTLSGELFF,TGTGCCAGCACCCTTTCCGGGGAGCTGTTTTTT
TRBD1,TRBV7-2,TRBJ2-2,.,CASSRRTGHTGELFF,TGTGCCAGCAGCCGGCGGACAGGACACACCGGGGAGCTGTTTTTT
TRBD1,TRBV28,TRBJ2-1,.,CASRRPLGTVKQFF,TGTGCCAGCAGGAGACCCTTGGGGACAGTCAAGCAGTTCTTC